What follows describes a single T cell receptor (beta chain). The data belong to a study of blood T cell repertoires in COVID-19. Study in general: Donors in the United States, Italy and Spain gave samples during acute or convalescent COVID-19.

Sequencing was performed with immunoSEQ multiplex PCR; in TCRdb, only in-frame clones are kept and a portion is missing. The sample has about 260,000 clones; about 82% are singletons. CDR3 length: 19 amino acids. Losses at the gene ends were 2 bases for V and 1 base for J; bases not matched to a gene: 12. Germline V gene sequence: CDR1 SGHTA, CDR2 FQGTGA. The rearrangement uses TRBV7-3 and TRBJ2-1, with 9 bases fitting TRBD1. This clonotype was obtained from a woman aged 45-60 years who had recovered from COVID-19. The specimen sequenced was PBMCs or T cells enriched from blood (not recorded which). CDR3: CASSLGYVDRGHSYNEQFF. The CDR3 nucleotides are TGTGCCAGCAGCTTAGGATACGTGGACAGGGGTCATTCCTACAATGAGCAGTTCTTC.